The clone carrying this T cell receptor beta chain was observed a few times. This entry belongs to a study of T-cell reconstitution after alpha-beta-depleted transplantation in children. From germline, CDR1 is SGHRS and CDR2 YFSETQ. The CDR3 runs 13 residues. Trimming at V came to 0 bases and at J to 6 bases, leaving 2 bases not matched to a gene. Construction of the TCRbeta library involved unique molecular identifiers. One entry per CDR3 protein results from TCRdb running MiXCR on the PCR reads. The data hold just under 350,000 distinct CDR3 sequences, with roughly 16% observed a single time. Source: PBMCs, mostly from graft donor cells, taken 360 days after TCRalphabeta/CD19-depleted stem cell transplant. The chain uses TRBV5-1 and TRBJ2-7, with 8 positions matching TRBD1. The receptor comes from a male patient under 10 years old who had a stem cell transplant for acute lymphoblastic leukemia, so the T cells may come from the graft donor. DNA for the CDR3: TGCGCCAGCAGCTTGGATGGACAGGGCGAGCAGTACTTC. Protein product: CASSLDGQGEQYF.